This T cell receptor beta chain was retrieved from a study of blood T cell repertoires in COVID-19. Overall study context: COVID-19 samples from acute and convalescent phases originated in the United States, Italy and Spain. PBMCs, B-cell-depleted T cells, or T cells provided the cDNA or gDNA that made up the material.

TCRdb's table, derived via immunoSEQ multiplex PCR, lists solely in-frame clones and lacks some. The data show roughly 150,000 clones, with under 80% seen just once and around 2.7% held by the top ten. CDR1 is MNHNY and CDR2 is SVGAGI in the germline V gene (reference sequence). This CDR3 region has 13 residues. V dropped 2 bases and J dropped 5 bases, with 9 bases sitting between them. This clone was seen only a few times. This chain uses TRBV6-6 with TRBJ1-2; D is uncertain. Sequenced: peripheral blood. The receptor comes from a man between 70 and 80 years old with acute or convalescent COVID-19. The CDR3, as DNA: TGTGCCAGCAGTTACGGGCAACAGTATGGCTACACCTTC. Amino acids: CASSYGQQYGYTF.